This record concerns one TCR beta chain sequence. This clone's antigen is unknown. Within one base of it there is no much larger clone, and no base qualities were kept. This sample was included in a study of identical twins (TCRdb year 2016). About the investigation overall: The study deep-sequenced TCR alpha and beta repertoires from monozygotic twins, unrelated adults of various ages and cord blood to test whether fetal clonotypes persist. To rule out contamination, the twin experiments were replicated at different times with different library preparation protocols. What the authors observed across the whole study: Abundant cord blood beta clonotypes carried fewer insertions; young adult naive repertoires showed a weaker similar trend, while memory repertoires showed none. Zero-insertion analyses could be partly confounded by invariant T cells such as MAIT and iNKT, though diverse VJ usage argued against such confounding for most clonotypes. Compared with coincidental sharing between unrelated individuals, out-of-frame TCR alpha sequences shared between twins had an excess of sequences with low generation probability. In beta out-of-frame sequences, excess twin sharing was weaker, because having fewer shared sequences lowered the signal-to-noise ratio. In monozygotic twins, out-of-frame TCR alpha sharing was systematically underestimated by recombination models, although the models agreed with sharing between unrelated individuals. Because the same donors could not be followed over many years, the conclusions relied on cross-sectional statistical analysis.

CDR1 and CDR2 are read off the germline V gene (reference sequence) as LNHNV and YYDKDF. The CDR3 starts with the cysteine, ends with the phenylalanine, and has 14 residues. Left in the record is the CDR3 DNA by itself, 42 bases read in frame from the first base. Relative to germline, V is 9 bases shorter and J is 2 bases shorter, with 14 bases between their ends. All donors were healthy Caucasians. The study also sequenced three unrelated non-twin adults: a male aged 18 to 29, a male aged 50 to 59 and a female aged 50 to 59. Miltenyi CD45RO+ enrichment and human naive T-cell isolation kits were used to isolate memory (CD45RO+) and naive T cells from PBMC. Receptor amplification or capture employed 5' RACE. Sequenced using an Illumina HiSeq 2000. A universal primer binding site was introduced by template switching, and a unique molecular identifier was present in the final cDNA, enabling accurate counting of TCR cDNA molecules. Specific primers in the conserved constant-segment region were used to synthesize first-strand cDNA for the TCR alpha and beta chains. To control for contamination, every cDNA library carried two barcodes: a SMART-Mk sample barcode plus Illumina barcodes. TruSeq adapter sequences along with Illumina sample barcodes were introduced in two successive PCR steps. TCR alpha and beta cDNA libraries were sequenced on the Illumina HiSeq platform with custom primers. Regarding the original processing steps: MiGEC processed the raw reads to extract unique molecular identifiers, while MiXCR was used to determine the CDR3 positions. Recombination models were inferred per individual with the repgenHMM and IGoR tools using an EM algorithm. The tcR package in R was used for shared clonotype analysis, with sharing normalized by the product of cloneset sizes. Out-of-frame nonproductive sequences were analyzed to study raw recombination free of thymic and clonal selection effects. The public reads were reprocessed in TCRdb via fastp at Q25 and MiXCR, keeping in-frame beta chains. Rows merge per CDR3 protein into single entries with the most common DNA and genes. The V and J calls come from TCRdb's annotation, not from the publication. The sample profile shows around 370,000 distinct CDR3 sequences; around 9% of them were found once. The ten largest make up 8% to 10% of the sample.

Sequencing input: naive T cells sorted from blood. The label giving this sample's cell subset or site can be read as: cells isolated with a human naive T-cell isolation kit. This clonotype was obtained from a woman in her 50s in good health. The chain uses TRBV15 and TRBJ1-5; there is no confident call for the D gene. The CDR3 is CATAPTGGNQPQHF. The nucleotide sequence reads TGTGCCACGGCCCCAACGGGAGGCAATCAGCCCCAGCATTTT.